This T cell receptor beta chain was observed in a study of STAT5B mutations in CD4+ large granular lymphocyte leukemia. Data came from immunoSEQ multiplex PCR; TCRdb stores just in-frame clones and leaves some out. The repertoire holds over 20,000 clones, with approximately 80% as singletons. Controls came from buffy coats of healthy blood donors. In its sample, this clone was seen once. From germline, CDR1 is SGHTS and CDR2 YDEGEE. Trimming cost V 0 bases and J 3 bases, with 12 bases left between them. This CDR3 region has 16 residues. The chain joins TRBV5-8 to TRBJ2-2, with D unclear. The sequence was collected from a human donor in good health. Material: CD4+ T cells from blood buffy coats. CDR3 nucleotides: TGTGCCAGCAGCTTGGTAGCAGGTCAATACACCGGGGAGCTGTTTTTT. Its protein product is CASSLVAGQYTGELFF.